This T cell receptor beta chain emerged from a study of T cells in Graves' hyperthyroidism and ophthalmopathy. Across the whole study: Once the initial diagnosis was made, peripheral blood was obtained before any treatment. Notes on the study in general: Stable hyperthyroidism and ophthalmopathy were separated using 13 V-J signatures.

Amplification of TCR beta CDR3 regions was performed using RNA transcripts as template. With the HTBI primer set, the TCR CDR3 went through a first round of RT-PCR. TCRdb reprocessed the multiplex PCR reads with MiXCR, giving one entry per CDR3 protein. The sample comprises 250,000 to 350,000 distinct CDR3 sequences, 15% to 20% of which are singletons, and around 57% rests with the top ten. Diagnoses used clinical symptoms, serum thyroxine and TRAb, thyroid ultrasound and orbital computed tomography. Trimming took 2 bases from V and 4 from J, leaving 12 bases between them. The CDR3 is 14 residues long. Germline lookup yields CDR1 KGHSH and CDR2 LQKENI. This clonotype has ten or more counts. Its antigen remains unidentified.

Sequences were obtained from blood. The sequence was obtained from a woman aged 60 to 75 with Graves' ophthalmopathy. The J gene is TRBJ2-7, the V gene TRBV18, with D maybe TRBD1 (5 bases). The CDR3 reads CASSPDRQRYEQYF. CDR3 DNA sequence: TGTGCCAGCTCACCAGATAGACAGAGGTACGAGCAGTACTTC.